The TCR beta chain under discussion was sequenced for a study of blood T cell repertoires in COVID-19. Study-level background: Spain, Italy and the United States supplied samples that represented acute and convalescent COVID-19.

Per the original data handling: Amplification from reference gene primers served as the basis for estimated nucleated cell counts. Assay: immunoSEQ multiplex PCR; the TCRdb copy retains only in-frame clones and omits some. V and J calls and clone size are copied from that table; D and trimming were computed from the DNA. The sample yields about 140,000 clones, about 86% seen once. A remark on this clone: The sample carries other DNA sequences with the same CDR3.

This sequence was found in a woman in her thirties or forties with acute or convalescent COVID-19. Input material: peripheral blood.

The CDR3 DNA reads as TGTGCCAGCAGCGTGGGGACTACCACAGATACGCAGTATTTT. The encoded protein is CASSVGTTTDTQYF. The V and J genes are TRBV9 and TRBJ2-3; 7 nucleotides agree with TRBD2. The V gene end was trimmed by 2 bases and the J gene end by 2 bases; junction bases not matched to a gene: 2. There are 14 residues in the CDR3. Germline V gene data show CDR1 as SGDLS and CDR2 as YYNGEE.